The subject of this entry is one TCR beta chain. Its antigen is undetermined. Distinct nucleotide sequences in the sample also encode this CDR3. The data are from a study of cytomegalovirus exposure and HLA in healthy donors. General study results and limits: Altogether, 150 to 200 TCR beta chains were recorded as cytomegalovirus-associated. The presence/absence work took it that sequencing depth was about the same across donors.

Researchers ran the PCR with 60 Vbeta and 13 Jbeta primers. The assay was immunoSEQ multiplex PCR, and TCRdb's table has in-frame clones only and misses some. The sample includes a few hundred thousand clones, 72% of them seen just once. The CDR3 totals 15 residues. Germline CDR1 reads MNHEY; CDR2 reads SVGAGI. The V gene lost 6 bases and the J gene lost 0 bases, with 12 bases spanning the gap. The V call is TRBV6-5, the J call TRBJ1-3; possibly TRBD1 for D (6 bases). Sequencing used PBMCs. This clonotype was sampled from a female donor in good health and CMV-seronegative. DNA of the CDR3: TGTGCCAGCAGACCTGGGACACTCTCTGGAAACACCATATATTTT. The encoded protein is CASRPGTLSGNTIYF.